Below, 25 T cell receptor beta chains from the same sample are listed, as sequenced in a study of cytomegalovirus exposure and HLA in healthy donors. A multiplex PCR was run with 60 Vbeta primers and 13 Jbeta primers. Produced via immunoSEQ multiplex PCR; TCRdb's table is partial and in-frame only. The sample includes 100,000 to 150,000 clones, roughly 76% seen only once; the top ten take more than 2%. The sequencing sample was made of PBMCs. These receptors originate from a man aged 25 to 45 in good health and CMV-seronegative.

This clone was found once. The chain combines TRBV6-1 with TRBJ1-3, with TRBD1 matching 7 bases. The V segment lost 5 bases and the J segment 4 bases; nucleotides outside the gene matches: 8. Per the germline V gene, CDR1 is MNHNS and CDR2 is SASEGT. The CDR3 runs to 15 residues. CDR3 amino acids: CASSQGTAGGNTIYF. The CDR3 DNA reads TGTGCCAGCAGTCAAGGGACAGCCGGAGGAAACACCATATATTTT.

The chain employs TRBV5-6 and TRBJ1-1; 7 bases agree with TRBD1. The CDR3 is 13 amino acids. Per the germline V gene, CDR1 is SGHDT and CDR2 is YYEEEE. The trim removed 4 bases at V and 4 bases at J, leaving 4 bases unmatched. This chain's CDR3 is CASSVQGSTEAFF. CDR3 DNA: TGTGCCAGCAGCGTACAGGGGTCCACTGAAGCTTTCTTT.

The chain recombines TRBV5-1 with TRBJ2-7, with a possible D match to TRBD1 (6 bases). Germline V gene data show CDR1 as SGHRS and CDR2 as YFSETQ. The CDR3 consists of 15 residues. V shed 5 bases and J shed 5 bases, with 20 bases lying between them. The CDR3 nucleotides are TGCGCCAGCAGGTTCGAAGGGGGAGCCCCCGACGAGCAGTACTTC. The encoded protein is CASRFEGGAPDEQYF.

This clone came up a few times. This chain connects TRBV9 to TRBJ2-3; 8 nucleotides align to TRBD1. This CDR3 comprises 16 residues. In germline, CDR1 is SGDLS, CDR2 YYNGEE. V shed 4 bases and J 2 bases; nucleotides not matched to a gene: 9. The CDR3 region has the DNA TGTGCCAGCAGCCCTCGACAGGGGAGTTACACAGATACGCAGTATTTT. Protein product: CASSPRQGSYTDTQYF.

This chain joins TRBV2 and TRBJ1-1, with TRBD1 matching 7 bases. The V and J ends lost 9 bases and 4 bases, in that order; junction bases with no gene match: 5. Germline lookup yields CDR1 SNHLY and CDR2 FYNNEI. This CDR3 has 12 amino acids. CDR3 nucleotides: TGTGCCAGTCGACAGGGAGTCACTGAAGCTTTCTTT. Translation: CASRQGVTEAFF.

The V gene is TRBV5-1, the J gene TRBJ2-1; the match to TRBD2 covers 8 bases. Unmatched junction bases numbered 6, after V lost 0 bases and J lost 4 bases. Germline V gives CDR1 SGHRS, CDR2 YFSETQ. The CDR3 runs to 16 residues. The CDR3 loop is CASSLAGGAEYNEQFF. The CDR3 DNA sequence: TGCGCCAGCAGCTTGGCCGGGGGGGCAGAGTACAATGAGCAGTTCTTC. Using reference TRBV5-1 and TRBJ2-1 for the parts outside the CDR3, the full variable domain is KAGVTQTPRYLIKTRGQQVTLSCSPISGHRSVSWYQQTPGQGLQFLFEYFSETQRNKGNFPGRFSGRQFSNSRSEMNVSTLELGDSALYLCASSLAGGAEYNEQFFGPGTRLTVL.

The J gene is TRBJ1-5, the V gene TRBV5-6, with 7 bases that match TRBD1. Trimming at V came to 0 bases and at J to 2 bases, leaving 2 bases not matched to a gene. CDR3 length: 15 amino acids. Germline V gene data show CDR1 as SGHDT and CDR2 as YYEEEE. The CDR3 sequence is CASSLGQGGNQPQHF. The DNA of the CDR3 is TGTGCCAGCAGCTTGGGACAGGGAGGCAATCAGCCCCAGCATTTT.

CDR3 loop: CASRFTGSSYEQYF. The CDR3 DNA sequence: TGTGCCAGTAGATTTACAGGGAGCTCCTACGAGCAGTACTTC. V is TRBV19 and J is TRBJ2-7; tentative D call: TRBD1 (6 bases). V dropped 6 bases and J dropped 0 bases, with 12 bases sitting between them. CDR1 is LNHDA, CDR2 SQIVND, per germline (reference sequence). This CDR3 comprises 14 residues.

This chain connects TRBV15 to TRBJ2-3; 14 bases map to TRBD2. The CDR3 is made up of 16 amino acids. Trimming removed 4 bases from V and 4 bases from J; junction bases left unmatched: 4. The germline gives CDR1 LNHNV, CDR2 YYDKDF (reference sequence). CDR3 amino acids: CATSTGLAGESDTQYF. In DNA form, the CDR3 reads TGTGCCACCAGCACGGGACTAGCGGGGGAATCAGATACGCAGTATTTT.

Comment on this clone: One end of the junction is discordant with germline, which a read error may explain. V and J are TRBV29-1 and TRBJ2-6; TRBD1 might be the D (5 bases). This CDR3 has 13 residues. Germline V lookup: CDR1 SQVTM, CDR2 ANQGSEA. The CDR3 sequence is CSVEGSGANGLTF. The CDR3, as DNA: TGCAGCGTTGAGGGCTCTGGGGCCAACGGCCTGACTTTC.

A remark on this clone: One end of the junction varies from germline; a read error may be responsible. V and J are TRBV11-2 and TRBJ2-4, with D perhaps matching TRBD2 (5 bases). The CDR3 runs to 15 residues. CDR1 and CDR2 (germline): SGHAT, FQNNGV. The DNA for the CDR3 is TGTGCCGCTAGCTCTCGTTCTCTAGCCAAAAACAGTCAGTACTTC. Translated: CAASSRSLAKNSQYF.

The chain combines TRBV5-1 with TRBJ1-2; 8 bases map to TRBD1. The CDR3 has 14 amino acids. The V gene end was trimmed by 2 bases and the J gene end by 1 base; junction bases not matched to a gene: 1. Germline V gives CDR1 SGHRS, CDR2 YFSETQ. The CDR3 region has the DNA TGCGCCAGCAGCTTCGGACAGGGTAACTATGGCTACACCTTC. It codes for CASSFGQGNYGYTF. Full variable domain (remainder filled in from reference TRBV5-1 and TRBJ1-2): KAGVTQTPRYLIKTRGQQVTLSCSPISGHRSVSWYQQTPGQGLQFLFEYFSETQRNKGNFPGRFSGRQFSNSRSEMNVSTLELGDSALYLCASSFGQGNYGYTFGSGTRLTVV.

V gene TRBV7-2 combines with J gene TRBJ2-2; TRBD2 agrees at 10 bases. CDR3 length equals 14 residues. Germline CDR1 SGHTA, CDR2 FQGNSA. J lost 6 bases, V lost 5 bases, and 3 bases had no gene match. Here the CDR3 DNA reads TGTGCCAGCAGCCCCAGCGGGGGGGCCGGGGAGCTGTTTTTT. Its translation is CASSPSGGAGELFF. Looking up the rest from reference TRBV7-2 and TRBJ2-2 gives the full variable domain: GAGVSQSPSNKVTEKGKDVELRCDPISGHTALYWYRQSLGQGLEFLIYFQGNSAPDKSGLPSDRFSAERTGGSVSTLTIQRTQQEDSAVYLCASSPSGGAGELFFGEGSRLTVL.

The CDR3: CASSTTQTLTDEQYF. The CDR3 bases are TGTGCCAGCAGCACCACTCAGACTCTAACGGACGAGCAGTACTTC. The chain joins TRBV27 to TRBJ2-7, with D uncertain. Looked up from germline, CDR1 is MNHEY and CDR2 is SMNVEV (reference sequence). Trimming shortened V by 6 bases and J by 5 bases, and 20 bases separated the two germline ends. The CDR3 spans 15 residues.

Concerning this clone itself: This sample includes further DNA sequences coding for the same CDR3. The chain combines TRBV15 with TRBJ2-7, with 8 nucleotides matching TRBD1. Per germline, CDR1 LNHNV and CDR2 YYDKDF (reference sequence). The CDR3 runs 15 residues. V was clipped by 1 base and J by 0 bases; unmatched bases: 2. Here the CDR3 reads CATSRGTGNSYEQYF. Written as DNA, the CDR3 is TGTGCCACCAGCAGAGGGACAGGGAACTCCTACGAGCAGTACTTC.

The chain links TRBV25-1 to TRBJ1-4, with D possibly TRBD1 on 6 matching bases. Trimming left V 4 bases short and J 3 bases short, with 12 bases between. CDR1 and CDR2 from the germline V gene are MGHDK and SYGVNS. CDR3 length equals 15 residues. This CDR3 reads CASSASRGSNEKLFF. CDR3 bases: TGTGCCAGCAGTGCGTCCAGGGGATCTAATGAAAAACTGTTTTTT.

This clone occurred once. The CDR3 DNA follows: TGTGCCTGGAGTGTAGGAGGGGCGTACGAGCAGTACTTC. Protein product: CAWSVGGAYEQYF. The chain employs TRBV30 and TRBJ2-7; TRBD2 might be the D (6 bases). V shed 0 bases and J shed 4 bases, with 10 bases lying between them. This CDR3 has 13 residues. Germline values: CDR1 GTSNPN, CDR2 SVGIG (reference sequence).

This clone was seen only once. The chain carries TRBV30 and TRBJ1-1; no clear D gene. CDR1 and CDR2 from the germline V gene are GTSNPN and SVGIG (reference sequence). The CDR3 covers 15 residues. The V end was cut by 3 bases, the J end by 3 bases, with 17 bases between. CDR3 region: CAWRWGRGLDTEAFF. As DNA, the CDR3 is TGTGCCTGGAGGTGGGGTCGGGGATTGGACACTGAAGCTTTCTTT.

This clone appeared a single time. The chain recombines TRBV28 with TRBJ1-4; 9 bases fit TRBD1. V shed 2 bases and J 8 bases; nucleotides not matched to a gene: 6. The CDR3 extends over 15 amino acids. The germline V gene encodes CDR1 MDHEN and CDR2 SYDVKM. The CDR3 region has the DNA TGTGCCAGCAGTTTAGGGGGACAGGGTTGGGAAAAACTGTTTTTT. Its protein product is CASSLGGQGWEKLFF.

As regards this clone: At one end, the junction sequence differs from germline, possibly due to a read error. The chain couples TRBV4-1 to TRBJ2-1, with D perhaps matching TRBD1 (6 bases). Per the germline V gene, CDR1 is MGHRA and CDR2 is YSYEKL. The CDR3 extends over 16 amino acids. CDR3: CASSQSPARGYTEQFF. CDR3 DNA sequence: TGCGCCAGCAGCCAAAGTCCGGCCAGGGGATACACTGAGCAGTTCTTC.

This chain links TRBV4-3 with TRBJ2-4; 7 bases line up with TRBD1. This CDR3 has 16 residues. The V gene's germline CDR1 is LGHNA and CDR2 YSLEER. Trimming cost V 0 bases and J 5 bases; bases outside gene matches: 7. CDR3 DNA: TGCGCCAGCAGCCAAGATGCCAGGGGGTACCAAAACATTCAGTACTTC. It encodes CASSQDARGYQNIQYF.

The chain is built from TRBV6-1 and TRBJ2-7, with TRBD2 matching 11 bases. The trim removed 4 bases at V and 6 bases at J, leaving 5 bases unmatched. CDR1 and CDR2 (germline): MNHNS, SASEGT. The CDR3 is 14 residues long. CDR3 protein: CASSVGLAGGEQYF. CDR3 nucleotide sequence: TGTGCCAGCAGTGTAGGGCTAGCGGGGGGCGAGCAGTACTTC.

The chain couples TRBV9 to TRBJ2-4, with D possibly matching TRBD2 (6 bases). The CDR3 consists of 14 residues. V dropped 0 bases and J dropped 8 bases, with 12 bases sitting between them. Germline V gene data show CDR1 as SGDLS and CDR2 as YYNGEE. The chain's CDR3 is CASSVGPGEDIQYF. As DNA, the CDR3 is TGTGCCAGCAGCGTAGGCCCGGGGGAGGACATTCAGTACTTC.

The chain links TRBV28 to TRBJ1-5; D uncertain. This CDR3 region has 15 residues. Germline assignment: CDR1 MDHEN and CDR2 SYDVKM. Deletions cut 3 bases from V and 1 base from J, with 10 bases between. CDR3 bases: TGTGCCAGCAGTTTTGCAGGAAACAGCAATCAGCCCCAGCATTTT. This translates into CASSFAGNSNQPQHF.

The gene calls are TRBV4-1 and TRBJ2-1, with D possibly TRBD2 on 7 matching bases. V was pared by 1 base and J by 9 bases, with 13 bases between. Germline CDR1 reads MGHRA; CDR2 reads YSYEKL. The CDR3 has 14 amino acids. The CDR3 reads CASSQAHGGAEQFF. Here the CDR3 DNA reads TGCGCCAGCAGCCAAGCCCATGGGGGGGCTGAGCAGTTCTTC.